A selection of T cell receptor beta chains follows, all from one sample in a study of vaccination and CD4 T cells after COVID-19. Each CDR3 protein is one row after TCRdb ran MiXCR on the PCR reads. The sample includes some 11,000 distinct CDR3 sequences, approximately 50% of them seen just once. Antigens for these TCRs are unknown. The sequenced material came from CD4+ T cells from blood, cultured in vitro. These receptors originate from a human donor who had recovered from COVID-19. The conserved cysteine and the conserved F or W are not part of the CDR3 here. The order of the fields is J gene, V gene, CDR3 protein.

TRBJ1-1,TRBV27,ASSWRGQGTAVAF
TRBJ1-2,TRBV27,ASSLWGGQTGGYT
TRBJ1-5,TRBV7-9,ASSLALNQPQH
TRBJ2-3,TRBV7-2,ASSLGIANTDTQY
TRBJ2-5,TRBV7-6,ASSSQTHRGSQY
TRBJ2-5,TRBV2,ATHPVPQETQY
TRBJ1-5,TRBV5-5,ASSQEVSGTGYYSNQPQH
TRBJ1-1,TRBV2,ASRGQWNTEAF
TRBJ2-1,TRBV7-6,ASSLVGKGEQF
TRBJ2-3,TRBV29-1,SVQTGVADTQY
TRBJ1-4,TRBV20-1,SARLGQGTNEKLF
TRBJ2-7,TRBV19,ASSIGTGDYYEQY
TRBJ2-1,TRBV18,ASSPPSDPHNEQF
TRBJ1-1,TRBV7-2,ASSLGASANTEAF
TRBJ1-2,TRBV12-3/TRBV12-4,ASSLLTVNYGYT
TRBJ2-3,TRBV7-2,ASSSGGISTDTQY
TRBJ1-2,TRBV7-2,ASSLLGQINYGYT
TRBJ2-5,TRBV30,AWSLGTSGRRETQY
TRBJ2-7,TRBV11-3,ASSHRAGGRVEQY
TRBJ2-7,TRBV11-3,ASSPVDGGEQY
TRBJ2-7,TRBV6-1,ASSQGSYEQY
TRBJ1-5,TRBV20-1,SANTGHQNQPQH
TRBJ2-1,TRBV20-1,SAERDPYNEQF
TRBJ2-7,TRBV7-6,ASSSDRGTYEQY
TRBJ1-5,TRBV20-1,SARAGNSNQPQH
TRBJ1-2,TRBV28,ASSSPGTGTYGYT
TRBJ2-5,TRBV4-1,ASSILAGGGWETQY
TRBJ2-5,TRBV7-9,ASSPAFSQETQY
TRBJ2-7,TRBV5-1,ASSLAVRIGTVAYEQY
TRBJ2-5,TRBV7-9,ASSPRDRVGETQY
TRBJ1-6,TRBV6-2/TRBV6-3,ASSYSSRSLPSSSPLH
TRBJ1-5,TRBV6-1,ASKRRDRGLGNQPQH
TRBJ1-6,TRBV7-6,ASSTVNSPLH